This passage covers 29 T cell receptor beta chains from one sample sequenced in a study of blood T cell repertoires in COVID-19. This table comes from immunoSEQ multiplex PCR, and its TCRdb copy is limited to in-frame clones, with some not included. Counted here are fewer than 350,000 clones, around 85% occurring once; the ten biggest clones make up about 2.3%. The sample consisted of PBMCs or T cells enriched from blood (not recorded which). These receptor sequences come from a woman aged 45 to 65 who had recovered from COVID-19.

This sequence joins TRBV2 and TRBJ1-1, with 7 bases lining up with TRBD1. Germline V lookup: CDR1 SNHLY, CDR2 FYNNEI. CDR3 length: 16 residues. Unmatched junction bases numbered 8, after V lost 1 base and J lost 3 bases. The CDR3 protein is CASSEGFGRGDTEAFF. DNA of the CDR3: TGTGCCAGCAGTGAAGGATTCGGCAGGGGGGACACTGAAGCTTTCTTT. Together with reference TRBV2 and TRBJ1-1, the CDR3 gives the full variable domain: EPEVTQTPSHQVTQMGQEVILRCVPISNHLYFYWYRQILGQKVEFLVSFYNNEISEKSEIFDDQFSVERPDGSNFTLKIRSTKLEDSAMYFCASSEGFGRGDTEAFFGQGTRLTVV.

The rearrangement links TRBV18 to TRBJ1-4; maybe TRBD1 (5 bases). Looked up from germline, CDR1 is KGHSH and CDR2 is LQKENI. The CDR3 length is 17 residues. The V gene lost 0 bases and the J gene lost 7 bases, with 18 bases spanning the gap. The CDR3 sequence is CASSPPANQGRGEKLFF. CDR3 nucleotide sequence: TGTGCCAGCTCACCACCAGCCAATCAGGGCCGCGGTGAAAAACTGTTTTTT.

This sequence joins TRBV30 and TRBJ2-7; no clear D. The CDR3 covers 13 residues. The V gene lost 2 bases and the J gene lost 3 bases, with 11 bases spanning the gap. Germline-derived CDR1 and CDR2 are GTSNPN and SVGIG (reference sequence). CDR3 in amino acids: CAWSKPGFYEQYF. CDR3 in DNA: TGTGCCTGGAGTAAGCCCGGGTTCTACGAGCAGTACTTC.

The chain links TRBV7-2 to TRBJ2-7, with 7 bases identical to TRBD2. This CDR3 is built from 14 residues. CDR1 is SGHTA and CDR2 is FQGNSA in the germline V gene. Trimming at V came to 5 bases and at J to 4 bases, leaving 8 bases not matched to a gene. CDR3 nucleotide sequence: TGTGCCAGCAGCGTATTCAACGGGGGGTACGAGCAGTACTTC. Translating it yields CASSVFNGGYEQYF. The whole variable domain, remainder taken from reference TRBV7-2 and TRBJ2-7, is GAGVSQSPSNKVTEKGKDVELRCDPISGHTALYWYRQSLGQGLEFLIYFQGNSAPDKSGLPSDRFSAERTGGSVSTLTIQRTQQEDSAVYLCASSVFNGGYEQYFGPGTRLTVT.

In nucleotides, the CDR3 is TGCGCCAGCACGGAGACAGGGTCCTCCTATAATTCACCCCTCCACTTT. It encodes CASTETGSSYNSPLHF. The J gene is TRBJ1-6, the V gene TRBV4-1, with 7 bases that match TRBD1. Germline-derived CDR1 and CDR2 are MGHRA and YSYEKL. With 7 bases clipped from V and 0 bases from J, the junction kept 6 bases outside the gene matches. The CDR3 extends over 16 amino acids.

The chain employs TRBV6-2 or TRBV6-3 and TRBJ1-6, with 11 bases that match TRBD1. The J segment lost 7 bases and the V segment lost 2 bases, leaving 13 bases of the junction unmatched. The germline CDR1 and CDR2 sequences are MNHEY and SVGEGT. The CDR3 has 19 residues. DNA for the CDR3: TGTGCCAGCAGTTACAACCGGGACAGGGGGATGTGGCGCAATTCACCCCTCCACTTT. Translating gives CASSYNRDRGMWRNSPLHF.

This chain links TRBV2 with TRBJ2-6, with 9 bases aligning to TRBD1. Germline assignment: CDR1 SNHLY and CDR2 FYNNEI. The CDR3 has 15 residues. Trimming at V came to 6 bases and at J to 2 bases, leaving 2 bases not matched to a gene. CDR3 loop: CASSDRGAGANVLTF. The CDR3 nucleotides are TGTGCCAGCAGCGACAGGGGGGCTGGGGCCAACGTCCTGACTTTC.

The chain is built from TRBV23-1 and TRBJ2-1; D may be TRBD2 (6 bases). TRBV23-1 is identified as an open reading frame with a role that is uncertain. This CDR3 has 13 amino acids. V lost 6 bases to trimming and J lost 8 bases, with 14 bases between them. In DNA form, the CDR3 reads TGCGCCAGCAGACCGACTAGTATCGATGAGCAGTTCTTC. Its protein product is CASRPTSIDEQFF.

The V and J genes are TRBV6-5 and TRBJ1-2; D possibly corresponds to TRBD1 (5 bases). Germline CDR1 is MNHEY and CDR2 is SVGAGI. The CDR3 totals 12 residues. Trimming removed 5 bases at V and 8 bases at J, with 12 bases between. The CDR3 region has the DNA TGTGCCAGCAGTCGAGGACAAGAGGGCTACACCTTC. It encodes CASSRGQEGYTF.

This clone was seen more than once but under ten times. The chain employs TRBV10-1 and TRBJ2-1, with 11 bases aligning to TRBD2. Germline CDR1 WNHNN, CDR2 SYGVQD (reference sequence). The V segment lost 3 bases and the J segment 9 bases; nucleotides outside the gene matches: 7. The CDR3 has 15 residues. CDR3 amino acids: CASSDFSGRALEQFF. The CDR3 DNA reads TGCGCCAGCAGTGATTTTAGCGGGAGGGCCCTTGAGCAGTTCTTC.

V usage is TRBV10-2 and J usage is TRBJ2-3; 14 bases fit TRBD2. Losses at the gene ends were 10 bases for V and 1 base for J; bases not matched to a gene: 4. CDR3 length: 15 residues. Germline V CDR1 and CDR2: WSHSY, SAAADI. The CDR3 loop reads CATSTSGGGTDTQYF. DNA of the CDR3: TGCGCCACCTCGACTAGCGGGGGGGGCACAGATACGCAGTATTTT.

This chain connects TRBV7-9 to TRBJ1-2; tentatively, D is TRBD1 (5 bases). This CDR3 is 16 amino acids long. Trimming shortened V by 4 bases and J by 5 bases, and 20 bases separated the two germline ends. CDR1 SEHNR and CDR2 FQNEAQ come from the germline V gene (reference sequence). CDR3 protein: CASSSSFETALYGYTF. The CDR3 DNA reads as TGTGCCAGCAGCTCTAGTTTCGAGACAGCACTTTATGGCTACACCTTC.

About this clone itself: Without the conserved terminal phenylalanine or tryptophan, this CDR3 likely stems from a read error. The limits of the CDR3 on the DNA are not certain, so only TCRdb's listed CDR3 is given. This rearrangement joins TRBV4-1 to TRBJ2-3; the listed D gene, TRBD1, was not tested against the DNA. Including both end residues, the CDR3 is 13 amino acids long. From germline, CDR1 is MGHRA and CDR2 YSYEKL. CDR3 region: CASSQETGTRVDT.

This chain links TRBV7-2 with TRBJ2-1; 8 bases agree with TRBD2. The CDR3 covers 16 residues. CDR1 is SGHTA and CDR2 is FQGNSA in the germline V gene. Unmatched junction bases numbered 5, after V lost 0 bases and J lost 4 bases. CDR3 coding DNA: TGTGCCAGCAGCTTAGCCTCTAGCGGGCTTTACAATGAGCAGTTCTTC. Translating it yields CASSLASSGLYNEQFF.

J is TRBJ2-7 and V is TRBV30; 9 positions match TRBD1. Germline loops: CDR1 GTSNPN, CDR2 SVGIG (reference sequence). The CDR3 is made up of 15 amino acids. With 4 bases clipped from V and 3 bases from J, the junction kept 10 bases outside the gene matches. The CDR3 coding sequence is TGTGCCTGGACTCCCACGACAGGGGGATACTACGAGCAGTACTTC. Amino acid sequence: CAWTPTTGGYYEQYF.

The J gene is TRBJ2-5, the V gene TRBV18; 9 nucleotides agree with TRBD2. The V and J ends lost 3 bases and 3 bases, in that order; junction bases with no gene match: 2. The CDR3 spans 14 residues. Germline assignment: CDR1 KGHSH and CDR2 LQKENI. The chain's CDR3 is CASSPSSGKETQYF. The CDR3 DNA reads TGTGCCAGCTCACCTTCTAGCGGGAAAGAGACCCAGTACTTC. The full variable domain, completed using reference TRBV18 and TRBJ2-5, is NAGVMQNPRHLVRRRGQEARLRCSPMKGHSHVYWYRQLPEEGLKFMVYLQKENIIDESGMPKERFSAEFPKEGPSILRIQQVVRGDSAAYFCASSPSSGKETQYFGPGTRLLVL.

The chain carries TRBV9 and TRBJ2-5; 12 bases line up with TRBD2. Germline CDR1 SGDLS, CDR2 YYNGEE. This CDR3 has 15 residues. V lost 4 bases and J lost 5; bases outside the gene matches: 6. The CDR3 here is CASSTQLAGGETQYF. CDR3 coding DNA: TGTGCCAGCAGCACCCAGCTAGCGGGAGGGGAGACCCAGTACTTC.

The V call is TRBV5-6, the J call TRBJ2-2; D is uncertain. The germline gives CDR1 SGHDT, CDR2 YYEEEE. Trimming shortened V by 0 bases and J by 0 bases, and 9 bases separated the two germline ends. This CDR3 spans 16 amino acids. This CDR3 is CASSLGAVANTGELFF. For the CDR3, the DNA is TGTGCCAGCAGCTTGGGTGCGGTGGCGAACACCGGGGAGCTGTTTTTT.

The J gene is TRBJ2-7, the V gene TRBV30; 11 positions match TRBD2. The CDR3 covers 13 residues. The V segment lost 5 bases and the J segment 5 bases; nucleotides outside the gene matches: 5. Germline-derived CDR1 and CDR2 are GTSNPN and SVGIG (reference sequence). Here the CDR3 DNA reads TGTGCCTGGGCGGAACTAGCGGGAGACGAGCAGTACTTC. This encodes CAWAELAGDEQYF.

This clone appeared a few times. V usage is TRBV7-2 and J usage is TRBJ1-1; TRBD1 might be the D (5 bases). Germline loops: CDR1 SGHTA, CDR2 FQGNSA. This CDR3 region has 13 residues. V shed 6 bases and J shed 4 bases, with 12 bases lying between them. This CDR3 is CASRTGAGTEAFF. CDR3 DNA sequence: TGTGCCAGCAGAACAGGAGCAGGCACTGAAGCTTTCTTT.

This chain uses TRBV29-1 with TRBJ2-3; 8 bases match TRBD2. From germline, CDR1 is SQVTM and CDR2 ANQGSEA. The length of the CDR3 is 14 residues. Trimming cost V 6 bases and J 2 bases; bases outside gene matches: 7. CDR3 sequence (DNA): TGCAGCGTCCTGGCGGGGGGCACCACAGATACGCAGTATTTT. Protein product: CSVLAGGTTDTQYF.

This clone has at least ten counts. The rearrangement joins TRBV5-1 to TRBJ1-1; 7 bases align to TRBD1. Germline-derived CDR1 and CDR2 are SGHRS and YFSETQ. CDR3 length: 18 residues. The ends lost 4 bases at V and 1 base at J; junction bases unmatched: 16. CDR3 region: CASSLDGTDELTNTEAFF. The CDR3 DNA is TGCGCCAGCAGCCTGGATGGGACAGACGAATTAACGAACACTGAAGCTTTCTTT.

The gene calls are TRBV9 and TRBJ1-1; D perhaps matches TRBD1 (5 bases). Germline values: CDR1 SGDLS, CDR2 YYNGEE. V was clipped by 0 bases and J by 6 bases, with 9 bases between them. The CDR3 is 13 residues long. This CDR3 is CASSVASGPEAFF. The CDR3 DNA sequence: TGTGCCAGCAGCGTAGCGTCAGGGCCTGAAGCTTTCTTT.

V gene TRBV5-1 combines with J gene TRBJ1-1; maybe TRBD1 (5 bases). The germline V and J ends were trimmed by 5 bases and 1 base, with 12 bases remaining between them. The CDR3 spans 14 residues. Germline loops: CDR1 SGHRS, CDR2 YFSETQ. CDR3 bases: TGCGCCAGCAGAGTAGACAGCGCGAACACTGAAGCTTTCTTT. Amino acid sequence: CASRVDSANTEAFF.

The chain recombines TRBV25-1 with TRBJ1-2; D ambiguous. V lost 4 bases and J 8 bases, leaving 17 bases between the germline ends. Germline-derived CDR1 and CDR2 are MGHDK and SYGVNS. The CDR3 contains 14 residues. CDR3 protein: CASSGERGRRGYTF. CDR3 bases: TGTGCCAGCAGTGGCGAACGGGGTAGGCGAGGCTACACCTTC.

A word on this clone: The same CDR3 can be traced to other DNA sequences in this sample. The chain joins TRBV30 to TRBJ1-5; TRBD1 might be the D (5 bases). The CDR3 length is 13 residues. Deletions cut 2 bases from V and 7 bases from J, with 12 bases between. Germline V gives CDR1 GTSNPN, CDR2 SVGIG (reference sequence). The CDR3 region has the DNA TGTGCCTGGAGTATGGGGGGAGGACAGCCCCAGCATTTT. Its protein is CAWSMGGGQPQHF.

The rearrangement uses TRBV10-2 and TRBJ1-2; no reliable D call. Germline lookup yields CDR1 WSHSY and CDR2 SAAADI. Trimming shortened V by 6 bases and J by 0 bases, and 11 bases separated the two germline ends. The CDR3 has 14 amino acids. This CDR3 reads CASRAAGTNYGYTF. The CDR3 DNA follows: TGCGCCAGCAGAGCGGCCGGGACTAACTATGGCTACACCTTC.

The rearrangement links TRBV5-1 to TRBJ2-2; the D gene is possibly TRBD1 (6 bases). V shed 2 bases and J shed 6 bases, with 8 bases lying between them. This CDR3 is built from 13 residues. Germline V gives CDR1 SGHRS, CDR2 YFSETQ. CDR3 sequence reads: CASSFQGSGELFF. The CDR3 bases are TGCGCCAGCAGCTTCCAGGGGTCCGGGGAGCTGTTTTTT.

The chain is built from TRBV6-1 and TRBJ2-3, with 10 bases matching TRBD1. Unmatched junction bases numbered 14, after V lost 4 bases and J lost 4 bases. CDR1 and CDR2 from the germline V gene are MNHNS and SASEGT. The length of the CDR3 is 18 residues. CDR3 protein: CASSGNRDRGLVPDTQYF. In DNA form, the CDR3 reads TGTGCCAGCAGTGGAAACCGGGACAGGGGACTAGTCCCAGATACGCAGTATTTT.